This T cell receptor beta chain was captured by sequencing in a study of blood T cell repertoires in COVID-19. Study-wide context: The United States, Italy and Spain supplied acute and convalescent COVID-19 samples. In each case, the material was cDNA or gDNA derived from T cells, B-cell-depleted T cells, or PBMCs.

Trimming took off 3 bases at V and 4 bases at J, with 9 bases between the two ends. The CDR3 is 13 amino acids. CDR1 and CDR2 (germline): SNHLY, FYNNEI. Cohorts were assigned according to the clinical history that participants reported. For recovered donors of Cohort 3, there were two negative PCRs, clearance, or symptom resolution. Produced via immunoSEQ multiplex PCR; TCRdb's table is partial and in-frame only. The sample consists of 300,000 to 450,000 clones, roughly 87% of them appearing once. The sequence was collected from a woman in her twenties or thirties who had recovered from COVID-19. This rearrangement joins TRBV2 to TRBJ1-2; no firm D call. Sequences were obtained from PBMCs or T cells enriched from blood (not recorded which). The CDR3 sequence is CASSEGRSYGYTF. The CDR3 bases are TGTGCCAGCAGTGAGGGCAGAAGCTATGGCTACACCTTC.